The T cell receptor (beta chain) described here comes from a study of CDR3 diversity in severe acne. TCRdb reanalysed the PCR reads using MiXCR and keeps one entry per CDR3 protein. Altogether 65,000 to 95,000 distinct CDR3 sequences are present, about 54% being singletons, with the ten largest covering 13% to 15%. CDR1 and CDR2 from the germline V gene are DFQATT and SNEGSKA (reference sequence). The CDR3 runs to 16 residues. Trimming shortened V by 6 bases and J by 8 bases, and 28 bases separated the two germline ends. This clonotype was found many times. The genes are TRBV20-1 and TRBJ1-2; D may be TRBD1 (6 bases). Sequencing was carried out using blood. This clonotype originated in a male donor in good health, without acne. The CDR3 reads CSASHSGTRTLGGYTF. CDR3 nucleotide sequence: TGCAGTGCCTCCCACTCCGGGACAAGAACTCTGGGAGGCTACACCTTC.